These 20 T cell receptor beta chains were sequenced from one sample in a study of blood T cell repertoires in COVID-19. Sequencing used immunoSEQ multiplex PCR; TCRdb keeps in-frame clones, though not all of them. The data show 200,000 to 250,000 clones, 83% seen once. Material: PBMCs or T cells enriched from blood (not recorded which). The receptor source for this set is a woman in her fifties or sixties who had been exposed to COVID-19.

The V gene is TRBV12-5, the J gene TRBJ1-5; D not resolved. The CDR3 spans 14 residues. The V gene lost 7 bases and the J gene lost 7 bases, with 17 bases spanning the gap. The V gene's germline CDR1 is LGHNT and CDR2 FRNRAP. CDR3 protein: CASAREGLWQPQHF. The CDR3 coding sequence is TGTGCTAGTGCGCGCGAGGGCCTATGGCAGCCCCAGCATTTT. Full variable domain (outside the CDR3, taken from reference TRBV12-5 and TRBJ1-5): DARVTQTPRHKVTEMGQEVTMRCQPILGHNTVFWYRQTMMQGLELLAYFRNRAPLDDSGMPKDRFSAEMPDATLATLKIQPSEPRDSAVYFCASAREGLWQPQHFGDGTRLSIL.

Only a few counts were recorded for this clone. The chain links TRBV28 to TRBJ1-5; the D gene is possibly TRBD1 (5 bases). Deletions cut 7 bases from V and 6 bases from J, with 19 bases between. The CDR3 runs 15 residues. Germline-derived CDR1 and CDR2 are MDHEN and SYDVKM. The CDR3 nucleotides read TGTGCCAGCACCCACTACGCGACAGATAGTCAGCCCCAGCATTTT. This gives the protein CASTHYATDSQPQHF.

With respect to this clone: The same CDR3 is also encoded by other DNA sequences in this sample. The J gene is TRBJ1-3, the V gene TRBV2, with D unclear. The V end lost 1 base, the J end lost 2 bases, and 6 bases lay between the germline ends. Germline V gene sequence: CDR1 SNHLY, CDR2 FYNNEI. The CDR3 loop spans 14 amino acids. CDR3 protein: CASSEGGTGNTIYF. Here the CDR3 DNA reads TGTGCCAGCAGTGAAGGAGGAACTGGAAACACCATATATTTT.

This clone has more than one count but fewer than ten. V is TRBV15 and J is TRBJ1-3; perhaps TRBD1 as D (6 bases). V dropped 5 bases and J dropped 0 bases, with 17 bases sitting between them. CDR1 is LNHNV and CDR2 is YYDKDF in the germline V gene (reference sequence). This CDR3 is built from 17 residues. The CDR3 sequence: CATSARRQVSSGNTIYF. DNA of the CDR3: TGTGCCACCAGCGCCAGAAGACAGGTTTCCTCTGGAAACACCATATATTTT. Together with reference TRBV15 and TRBJ1-3, the CDR3 gives the full variable domain: DAMVIQNPRYQVTQFGKPVTLSCSQTLNHNVMYWYQQKSSQAPKLLFHYYDKDFNNEADTPDNFQSRRPNTSFCFLDIRSPGLGDTAMYLCATSARRQVSSGNTIYFGEGSWLTVV.

The chain is built from TRBV15 and TRBJ2-7, with 10 positions matching TRBD2. The germline V gene has CDR1 LNHNV and CDR2 YYDKDF (reference sequence). The CDR3 covers 15 residues. The V gene end was trimmed by 0 bases and the J gene end by 7 bases; junction bases not matched to a gene: 6. The CDR3 loop is CATSREASGGGEQYF. The DNA of the CDR3 is TGTGCCACCAGCAGAGAGGCTAGCGGGGGTGGGGAGCAGTACTTC. The entire variable domain, with the rest obtained from reference TRBV15 and TRBJ2-7, is as follows: DAMVIQNPRYQVTQFGKPVTLSCSQTLNHNVMYWYQQKSSQAPKLLFHYYDKDFNNEADTPDNFQSRRPNTSFCFLDIRSPGLGDTAMYLCATSREASGGGEQYFGPGTRLTVT.

The rearrangement uses TRBV9 and TRBJ1-1, with 9 bases fitting TRBD1. V was clipped by 3 bases and J by 3 bases; unmatched bases: 9. Germline V gene data show CDR1 as SGDLS and CDR2 as YYNGEE. The CDR3 sequence is 16 residues long. As DNA, the CDR3 is TGTGCCAGCAGCGCTCGACAGGGGGTCTTGCACACTGAAGCTTTCTTT. As protein: CASSARQGVLHTEAFF. Complete variable domain (other parts from reference TRBV9 and TRBJ1-1): DSGVTQTPKHLITATGQRVTLRCSPRSGDLSVYWYQQSLDQGLQFLIQYYNGEERAKGNILERFSAQQFPDLHSELNLSSLELGDSALYFCASSARQGVLHTEAFFGQGTRLTVV.

This chain links TRBV7-9 with TRBJ1-4; no reliable D call. Germline CDR1 SEHNR, CDR2 FQNEAQ (reference sequence). The CDR3 contains 14 residues. V dropped 5 bases and J dropped 3 bases, with 10 bases sitting between them. CDR3 sequence: CASSPEWSNEKLFF. The CDR3 DNA reads as TGTGCCAGCAGCCCGGAGTGGTCTAATGAAAAACTGTTTTTT.

The V call is TRBV7-9, the J call TRBJ1-1, with 7 bases fitting TRBD1. The J segment lost 1 base and the V segment lost 5 bases, leaving 7 bases of the junction unmatched. This CDR3 is 15 amino acids long. Per the germline V gene, CDR1 is SEHNR and CDR2 is FQNEAQ (reference sequence). The CDR3 region is CASSPTGVRNTEAFF. For the CDR3, the DNA is TGTGCCAGCAGCCCCACAGGGGTTAGGAACACTGAAGCTTTCTTT.

The chain employs TRBV5-6 and TRBJ1-2; D possibly corresponds to TRBD1 (5 bases). V lost 4 bases and J 7 bases, leaving 20 bases between the germline ends. Germline V CDR1 and CDR2: SGHDT, YYEEEE. The CDR3 contains 15 residues. The CDR3 here is CASSPEGVRWSGYTF. CDR3 bases: TGTGCCAGCAGCCCCGAAGGGGTAAGGTGGAGTGGCTACACCTTC.

This chain connects TRBV24-1 to TRBJ2-3; 12 bases agree with TRBD2. The CDR3 is 17 amino acids. V trimming: 5 bases; J trimming: 6 bases; junction bases outside the gene matches: 11. The germline gives CDR1 KGHDR, CDR2 SFDVKD. CDR3 nucleotides: TGTGCCACCAGTGGGATGACTAGCGGGGGTGGCTCGGATACGCAGTATTTT. Its translation: CATSGMTSGGGSDTQYF.

The chain links TRBV5-4 to TRBJ1-3; 8 bases are shared with TRBD1. V gave up 9 bases and J gave up 3 bases; unmatched junction bases: 14. Germline lookup yields CDR1 SGHNT and CDR2 YYREEE (reference sequence). The CDR3 runs to 16 residues. The CDR3 nucleotides read TGTGCCACCAAGTTTTGGACAGGGAAGGGTGGAAACACCATATATTTT. Translation gives CATKFWTGKGGNTIYF.

In nucleotides, the CDR3 is TGTGCCAGCTCACCACAGCGAGAGGAGACCCAGTACTTC. This codes for CASSPQREETQYF. This chain links TRBV18 with TRBJ2-5, with D hard to call. Trimming shortened V by 1 base and J by 5 bases, and 8 bases separated the two germline ends. This CDR3 has 13 residues. CDR1 is KGHSH and CDR2 is LQKENI in the germline V gene.

The J gene is TRBJ1-6, the V gene TRBV2; TRBD1 agrees at 8 bases. In germline, CDR1 is SNHLY, CDR2 FYNNEI. With 6 bases clipped from V and 5 bases from J, the junction kept 9 bases outside the gene matches. The CDR3 extends over 16 amino acids. The CDR3 spells CASRATGGLDNSPLHF. The CDR3 bases are TGTGCCAGCAGGGCCACAGGGGGACTGGATAATTCACCCCTCCACTTT. Full variable domain (outside the CDR3, taken from reference TRBV2 and TRBJ1-6): EPEVTQTPSHQVTQMGQEVILRCVPISNHLYFYWYRQILGQKVEFLVSFYNNEISEKSEIFDDQFSVERPDGSNFTLKIRSTKLEDSAMYFCASRATGGLDNSPLHFGNGTRLTVT.

This rearrangement joins TRBV9 to TRBJ1-2; a weak D match, TRBD1 (6 bases). This CDR3 region has 15 residues. From germline, CDR1 is SGDLS and CDR2 YYNGEE. V was pared by 3 bases and J by 2 bases, with 14 bases between. The CDR3 DNA reads as TGTGCCAGCAGCGCGGGCAGGGGCCCCAACTATGGCTACACCTTC. Translated, it gives CASSAGRGPNYGYTF.

This chain links TRBV5-4 with TRBJ2-1; 13 bases fit TRBD2. Per the germline V gene, CDR1 is SGHNT and CDR2 is YYREEE (reference sequence). The J segment lost 0 bases and the V segment lost 4 bases, leaving 10 bases of the junction unmatched. The CDR3 sequence is 19 residues long. For the CDR3, the DNA is TGTGCCAGCAGCCCACCGGGACTAGCGGGGATAAGCTCCTACAATGAGCAGTTCTTC. The encoded protein is CASSPPGLAGISSYNEQFF.

The chain has TRBV30 and TRBJ2-1; D may be TRBD1 (6 bases). This CDR3 comprises 11 residues. Germline values: CDR1 GTSNPN, CDR2 SVGIG (reference sequence). With 4 bases removed from V and 7 bases from J, the gap between germline ends came to 8 bases. In DNA form, the CDR3 reads TGTGCCTGGACTACAGGGAATGAGCAGTTCTTC. Amino acids: CAWTTGNEQFF.

The chain combines TRBV19 with TRBJ2-1; 12 positions match TRBD2. V gave up 11 bases and J gave up 6 bases; unmatched junction bases: 8. This CDR3 region has 14 residues. The germline V gene has CDR1 LNHDA and CDR2 SQIVND (reference sequence). The CDR3 spells CASLAGGLGNEQFF. The CDR3 nucleotides read TGTGCCTCGCTAGCGGGGGGGCTCGGCAATGAGCAGTTCTTC. Full variable domain (rest looked up from reference TRBV19 and TRBJ2-1): DGGITQSPKYLFRKEGQNVTLSCEQNLNHDAMYWYRQDPGQGLRLIYYSQIVNDFQKGDIAEGYSVSREKKESFPLTVTSAQKNPTAFYLCASLAGGLGNEQFFGPGTRLTVL.

V usage is TRBV5-1 and J usage is TRBJ1-2; 8 bases agree with TRBD1. Trimming at V came to 4 bases and at J to 3 bases, leaving 5 bases not matched to a gene. Germline V gene sequence: CDR1 SGHRS, CDR2 YFSETQ. The length of the CDR3 is 14 residues. CDR3 region: CASSPNRGDYGYTF. Written as DNA, the CDR3 is TGCGCCAGCAGCCCCAACAGGGGGGACTATGGCTACACCTTC. Combining the CDR3 with reference TRBV5-1 and TRBJ1-2 gives the whole variable domain KAGVTQTPRYLIKTRGQQVTLSCSPISGHRSVSWYQQTPGQGLQFLFEYFSETQRNKGNFPGRFSGRQFSNSRSEMNVSTLELGDSALYLCASSPNRGDYGYTFGSGTRLTVV.

This chain uses TRBV18 with TRBJ2-5; TRBD1 agrees at 7 bases. The CDR3 covers 19 residues. CDR1 and CDR2 from the germline V gene are KGHSH and LQKENI. The V gene end was trimmed by 6 bases and the J gene end by 5 bases; junction bases not matched to a gene: 24. CDR3 amino acids: CASSLMATDRAFGLETQYF. The CDR3 nucleotides read TGTGCCAGCTCCCTGATGGCCACCGACAGGGCGTTCGGGTTGGAGACCCAGTACTTC.

The J gene is TRBJ2-3, the V gene TRBV4-2, with D uncertain. Germline V CDR1 and CDR2: LGHNA, YNFKEQ. The CDR3 has 14 amino acids. V lost 1 base, J lost 1 base, and 6 bases lay in between. In nucleotides, the CDR3 is TGTGCCAGCAGCCAAGCCCCAGGCACAGATACGCAGTATTTT. Translation gives CASSQAPGTDTQYF.